A single sample is the source of the 10 T cell receptor beta chains below, sequenced in a study of beta chain features in type 1 diabetes. These receptors are not linked to any known antigen. The study, taken as a whole, reports: A moderate, significant TCRB CDR3 shortening appeared in type 1 diabetes across four CD4+ subsets.

Sequenced material consisted of expressed TCRB transcripts (all of the isolated RNA was reverse transcribed). The method was immunoSEQ multiplex PCR; TCRdb's version includes in-frame clones alone and lacks a portion of them. Of roughly 730,000 clones detected, around an eighth appear once; the ten largest clones hold about 0.02%. Sequences were obtained from naive CD4+ T cells from blood. These receptors came from a man aged 18 to 35 with type 1 diabetes.

This clone was found a few times. CDR3 nucleotides: TGTGCCAGCACCCCCTCAGCGTTCTCGGGCAAACTGTTTTTT. Translation gives CASTPSAFSGKLFF. This chain uses TRBV6-1 with TRBJ1-4; unclear D gene. Germline V CDR1 and CDR2: MNHNS, SASEGT. The CDR3 consists of 14 residues. The V gene lost 7 bases and the J gene lost 11 bases, with 20 bases spanning the gap.

This chain joins TRBV2 and TRBJ1-2, with a possible D match to TRBD1 (5 bases). V lost 2 bases to trimming and J lost 8 bases, with 15 bases between them. This CDR3 spans 14 amino acids. Germline CDR1 reads SNHLY; CDR2 reads FYNNEI. The CDR3 region is CASSENTGPSGYTF. In DNA, the CDR3 is TGTGCCAGCAGTGAAAACACAGGCCCAAGCGGCTACACCTTC. Based on the CDR3 plus reference TRBV2 and TRBJ1-2, the full variable domain is EPEVTQTPSHQVTQMGQEVILRCVPISNHLYFYWYRQILGQKVEFLVSFYNNEISEKSEIFDDQFSVERPDGSNFTLKIRSTKLEDSAMYFCASSENTGPSGYTFGSGTRLTVV.

The chain uses TRBV30 and TRBJ2-1; possibly TRBD1 or TRBD2 for D (5 bases each). Germline V gene data show CDR1 as GTSNPN and CDR2 as SVGIG (reference sequence). The length of the CDR3 is 12 residues. V lost 4 bases and J 7 bases, leaving 11 bases between the germline ends. DNA for the CDR3: TGTGCCTGGATCATCGAGGGGAATGAGCAGTTCTTC. As protein: CAWIIEGNEQFF. The full variable domain, completed using reference TRBV30 and TRBJ2-1, is SQTIHQWPATLVQPVGSPLSLECTVEGTSNPNLYWYRQAAGRGLQLLFYSVGIGQISSEVPQNLSASRPQDRQFILSSKKLLLSDSGFYLCAWIIEGNEQFFGPGTRLTVL.

The chain joins TRBV18 to TRBJ1-1; weak D call: TRBD1 (6 bases). Between the trimmed V and J ends, which lost 6 bases and 3 bases, there was a span of 14 bases. The germline CDR1 and CDR2 sequences are KGHSH and LQKENI. The CDR3 has 14 amino acids. CDR3 protein: CASSPNEGDTEAFF. In DNA form, the CDR3 reads TGTGCCAGCTCCCCTAACGAGGGGGACACTGAAGCTTTCTTT.

This clone was seen more than once but under ten times. This chain joins TRBV27 and TRBJ1-2; no clear D. Germline values: CDR1 MNHEY, CDR2 SMNVEV (reference sequence). CDR3 length: 13 residues. V dropped 4 bases and J dropped 1 base, with 7 bases sitting between them. In DNA form, the CDR3 reads TGTGCCAGCAGTTCTCGGAATAACTATGGCTACACCTTC. It codes for CASSSRNNYGYTF.

The V call is TRBV6-1, the J call TRBJ2-7; either TRBD1 or TRBD2 may supply D (5 bases each). Looked up from germline, CDR1 is MNHNS and CDR2 is SASEGT. The length of the CDR3 is 14 residues. The V and J ends lost 6 bases and 0 bases respectively, with 12 bases between them. For the CDR3, the DNA is TGTGCCAGCAGCCCGGGACCCAGCTCCTACGAGCAGTACTTC. Translation gives CASSPGPSSYEQYF.

This clone has more than one count but fewer than ten. J is TRBJ2-5 and V is TRBV6-5; TRBD1 matches 9 bases. V trimming: 3 bases; J trimming: 7 bases; junction bases outside the gene matches: 6. This CDR3 contains 14 residues. The germline CDR1 and CDR2 sequences are MNHEY and SVGAGI. CDR3: CASSYGTGSGTQYF. CDR3 coding DNA: TGTGCCAGCAGTTATGGGACAGGGTCCGGGACCCAGTACTTC.

The J gene is TRBJ2-3, the V gene TRBV9, with a tentative D call TRBD2 (5 bases). The CDR3 is 19 amino acids. The V end lost 3 bases, the J end lost 0 bases, and 23 bases lay between the germline ends. Germline V lookup: CDR1 SGDLS, CDR2 YYNGEE. The CDR3 reads CASSASTGIPLSSTDTQYF. The CDR3 nucleotides are TGTGCCAGCAGCGCTTCTACCGGGATCCCCCTTTCCAGCACAGATACGCAGTATTTT. The whole variable domain, filled in from reference TRBV9 and TRBJ2-3, reads DSGVTQTPKHLITATGQRVTLRCSPRSGDLSVYWYQQSLDQGLQFLIQYYNGEERAKGNILERFSAQQFPDLHSELNLSSLELGDSALYFCASSASTGIPLSSTDTQYFGPGTRLTVL.

The chain couples TRBV2 to TRBJ2-2; perhaps TRBD1 as D (6 bases). CDR3 length equals 15 residues. Trimming removed 6 bases from V and 10 bases from J, with 21 bases in between. CDR1 is SNHLY and CDR2 is FYNNEI in the germline V gene. The CDR3 here is CASSSGTPGRKELFF. The CDR3 region has the DNA TGTGCCAGCAGCTCTGGGACACCGGGTAGGAAGGAGCTGTTTTTT.

There are a few counts of this clone. The chain uses TRBV2 and TRBJ2-7; the D is unclear. In germline, CDR1 is SNHLY, CDR2 FYNNEI. CDR3 length: 13 amino acids. Between the trimmed V and J ends, which lost 8 bases and 0 bases, there was a span of 11 bases. The CDR3 is CASERLSSYEQYF. CDR3 DNA sequence: TGTGCCAGCGAAAGGTTAAGCTCCTACGAGCAGTACTTC.